This T cell receptor beta chain came from a study of CD8+CD57+ T cells in acquired aplastic anemia. Across the study: Across the sorted CD4+ and CD8+ cells, DNA amounts averaged approximately 3.1 ug. Approximately 10 million reads were obtained on average for healthy donor CD4+ cells.

Genomic DNA, serving as template, underwent TCR beta VDJ and CDR3 profiling. MiXCR, run by TCRdb on the reads, gives a single entry per CDR3 protein. The table records about 170,000 distinct CDR3 sequences, 35% to 55% of them present only once. Of note for this clonotype: Its target is not known.

Findings and limits, study-wide: Patients had twenty-nine CD8+ CDR3 sequences in common with controls (the shared set).

This CDR3 has 13 amino acids. V was pared by 11 bases and J by 2 bases, with 7 bases of the junction left unmatched. Germline CDR1 MNHNS, CDR2 SASEGT. The chain has TRBV6-1 and TRBJ2-7, with TRBD1 identical over 9 bases. The sequenced material came from sorted CD4+, CD8+, or CD8+CD57+ T cells (not recorded which) from PBMCs. This receptor was identified in a human donor in good health. CDR3 nucleotides: TGTGCCGTGCGGACAGGGGATCCCTACGAGCAGTACTTC. Amino acids: CAVRTGDPYEQYF.